Listed here are 30 T cell receptor beta chains from one sample, sequenced in a study of human T cells and chemical hapten exposure. Sample time point: pre-sensitization, week 0. Sample treatment: therapeutic diphenylcyclopropenone sensitization with weekly scalp DPC. TCRdb recomputed calls from the RACE reads with MiXCR, one row per CDR3 protein. The table shows about 300,000 distinct CDR3 sequences, with about 5% occurring only once. The specimen comprised whole blood, sampled in connection with sensitization to the hapten diphenylcyclopropenone (DPC). The receptors derive from a woman aged 18-29 years with alopecia areata. Some clones in this sample may be carry-over from other donors' samples.

This clonotype was seen ten or more times. This rearrangement joins TRBV20-1 to TRBJ1-5; 9 nucleotides align to TRBD1. Trimming at V came to 3 bases and at J to 5 bases, leaving 5 bases not matched to a gene. The CDR3 spans 14 residues. CDR1 is DFQATT and CDR2 is SNEGSKA in the germline V gene (reference sequence). The CDR3 coding sequence is TGCAGTGCTAGGGGACAGGGTGTGCATCAGCCCCAGCATTTT. Translated, it gives CSARGQGVHQPQHF.

This clonotype has more than one count but fewer than ten. This sequence joins TRBV7-8 and TRBJ1-6; D is unclear. Trimming took off 1 base at V and 14 bases at J, with 9 bases between the two ends. The CDR3 runs to 12 residues. CDR1 and CDR2 from the germline V gene are SGHVS and FQNEAQ. DNA for the CDR3: TGTGCCAGCAGCTTAGTAGGCCCCACCCTCCACTTT. Encoded protein: CASSLVGPTLHF.

J is TRBJ2-4 and V is TRBV7-8; 7 bases are shared with TRBD2. Germline V CDR1 and CDR2: SGHVS, FQNEAQ. With 1 base clipped from V and 1 base from J, the junction kept 4 bases outside the gene matches. This CDR3 is 16 amino acids long. The CDR3 is CASSLGEGWAKNIQYF. CDR3 nucleotide sequence: TGTGCCAGCAGCTTAGGGGAGGGTTGGGCCAAAAACATTCAGTACTTC.

The chain recombines TRBV5-1 with TRBJ2-5; TRBD1 matches at 7 bases. In germline, CDR1 is SGHRS, CDR2 YFSETQ. The CDR3 loop spans 15 amino acids. V lost 4 bases, J lost 2 bases, and 8 bases stayed unmatched. Written as DNA, the CDR3 is TGCGCCAGCAGCCTGGAGGACAGGCTACAAGAGACCCAGTACTTC. Translated: CASSLEDRLQETQYF.

This chain uses TRBV29-1 with TRBJ1-1; 8 bases fit TRBD1. The V segment lost 1 base and the J segment 7 bases; nucleotides outside the gene matches: 8. From germline, CDR1 is SQVTM and CDR2 ANQGSEA. CDR3 size: 14 residues. Written as DNA, the CDR3 is TGCAGCGTTGAAGGGCGGCAGGGGGCGATTGAAGCTTTCTTT. This codes for CSVEGRQGAIEAFF.

This clonotype was observed a few times. The DNA of the CDR3 is TGTGCCAGCAGGACACGACAGGGGGTAGGAGCTTTCTTT. Protein sequence: CASRTRQGVGAFF. This chain links TRBV2 with TRBJ1-1; 9 bases are shared with TRBD1. After removal of 6 bases from V and 10 bases from J, the junction contained 9 bases not matched to a gene. The CDR3 is made up of 13 amino acids. Germline-derived CDR1 and CDR2 are SNHLY and FYNNEI.

The chain joins TRBV20-1 to TRBJ1-1; TRBD1 might be the D (5 bases). Trimming pared 2 bases from V and 0 bases from J, leaving 16 bases between. CDR3 size: 16 residues. Germline lookup yields CDR1 DFQATT and CDR2 SNEGSKA (reference sequence). CDR3 coding DNA: TGCAGTGCTAGACGGAAGGGGAAGGGGATGAACACTGAAGCTTTCTTT. Protein: CSARRKGKGMNTEAFF.

V is TRBV29-1 and J is TRBJ2-7, with D possibly matching TRBD2 (5 bases). Trimming removed 0 bases from V and 4 bases from J, with 19 bases in between. The CDR3 runs to 16 residues. Germline V gene lookup returns CDR1 SQVTM and CDR2 ANQGSEA. The CDR3 protein is CSVEDPGPSGYYEQYF. The CDR3 DNA reads TGCAGCGTTGAAGACCCCGGGCCAAGCGGATATTACGAGCAGTACTTC.

The chain has TRBV6-4 and TRBJ1-2, with no clear D. V lost 3 bases, J lost 7 bases, and 12 bases lay in between. CDR1 and CDR2 from the germline V gene are MRHNA and SNTAGT. This CDR3 is built from 13 residues. The CDR3 bases are TGTGCCAGCAGTGAACGTCCCGAAGGTGGCTACACCTTC. It yields the protein CASSERPEGGYTF.

At least ten counts were recorded for this clonotype. The rearrangement uses TRBV4-2 and TRBJ1-5; tentative D call: TRBD1 (6 bases). CDR1 is LGHNA, CDR2 YNFKEQ, per germline. The CDR3 runs to 17 residues. The V end lost 0 bases, the J end lost 2 bases, and 14 bases lay between the germline ends. CDR3 region: CASSQDYRGLRNQPQHF. For the CDR3, the DNA is TGTGCCAGCAGCCAAGACTACCGGGGGCTGCGCAATCAGCCCCAGCATTTT.

The rearrangement links TRBV4-1 to TRBJ2-7, with D tentatively TRBD1 or TRBD2 (5 bases each). CDR1 and CDR2 from the germline V gene are MGHRA and YSYEKL. The ends were cut back, 2 bases at V and 4 bases at J, with 15 bases in the middle. The CDR3 sequence is 15 residues long. The CDR3 region is CASSQPGALLYEQYF. For the CDR3, the DNA is TGCGCCAGCAGCCAACCCGGGGCCCTACTTTACGAGCAGTACTTC.

This clonotype was picked up a small number of times. The chain couples TRBV10-3 to TRBJ2-1; 13 bases align to TRBD2. V lost 6 bases and J lost 10; bases outside the gene matches: 9. There are 15 residues in the CDR3. Germline CDR1 is ENHRY and CDR2 is SYGVKD. The CDR3 DNA reads TGTGCCATCAGCTTAAGTACTAGCGGGGGGGGAGAGCAGTTCTTC. Its translation: CAISLSTSGGGEQFF.

This clonotype has at least ten counts. This chain uses TRBV12-3 or TRBV12-4 with TRBJ1-1, with TRBD1 identical over 9 bases. The V and J ends lost 1 base and 1 base, in that order; junction bases with no gene match: 1. The CDR3 has 15 amino acids. The DNA for the CDR3 is TGTGCCAGCAGTTTAGTGGACAGGGGGAACACTGAAGCTTTCTTT. This sequence encodes CASSLVDRGNTEAFF.

The rearrangement uses TRBV28 and TRBJ1-1; 11 bases align to TRBD1. The CDR3 is 15 amino acids. In germline, CDR1 is MDHEN, CDR2 SYDVKM. V gave up 4 bases and J gave up 4 bases; unmatched junction bases: 5. The CDR3 spells CASSSPGTGGTEAFF. CDR3 in DNA: TGTGCCAGCAGTTCGCCAGGGACAGGGGGCACTGAAGCTTTCTTT.

This clonotype showed up many times. The chain couples TRBV10-3 to TRBJ1-1, with D hard to call. Trimming left V 3 bases short and J 0 bases short, with 11 bases between. This CDR3 is built from 15 residues. CDR1 is ENHRY, CDR2 SYGVKD, per germline. This CDR3 is CAISDPLGVNTEAFF. The DNA of the CDR3 is TGTGCCATCAGTGACCCTTTAGGAGTGAACACTGAAGCTTTCTTT.

This clonotype was seen only a few times. CDR3 sequence (DNA): TGTGCCAGCAGCCCGCCACAGGGGGCGGGTTACTATGGCTACACCTTC. Residues: CASSPPQGAGYYGYTF. The gene calls are TRBV7-9 and TRBJ1-2; 9 positions agree with TRBD1. Germline-derived CDR1 and CDR2 are SEHNR and FQNEAQ (reference sequence). CDR3 size: 16 residues. The trim removed 5 bases at V and 3 bases at J, leaving 10 bases unmatched.

This clonotype showed up just a few times. The chain uses TRBV9 and TRBJ1-1; D remains ambiguous. Deletions cut 5 bases from V and 6 bases from J, with 17 bases between. The CDR3 consists of 14 residues. Germline CDR1 SGDLS, CDR2 YYNGEE. In DNA form, the CDR3 reads TGTGCCAGCAGGGAACCAAGAATGGTCGCTGAAGCTTTCTTT. As protein: CASREPRMVAEAFF.

This chain links TRBV28 with TRBJ2-7; weak D call: TRBD2 (6 bases). Trimming cost V 4 bases and J 3 bases, with 13 bases left between them. CDR3 length: 14 amino acids. Germline V gives CDR1 MDHEN, CDR2 SYDVKM. CDR3 DNA: TGTGCCAGCAGTTCAACGGGACTCGGCTACGAGCAGTACTTC. It translates to CASSSTGLGYEQYF.

In this sample, this clonotype turned up many times. In nucleotides, the CDR3 is TGCGCCAGCAGCTTAGGGGGACAGGGGGAAGAGACCCAGTACTTC. This encodes CASSLGGQGEETQYF. The V gene is TRBV5-1, the J gene TRBJ2-5, with 11 nucleotides matching TRBD1. Germline-derived CDR1 and CDR2 are SGHRS and YFSETQ. The CDR3 consists of 15 residues. V was pared by 2 bases and J by 3 bases, with 3 bases of the junction left unmatched.

The table lists this clonotype with many counts. J is TRBJ2-1 and V is TRBV29-1; 7 nucleotides line up with TRBD1. The V and J ends lost 2 bases and 11 bases, in that order; junction bases with no gene match: 3. The length of the CDR3 is 11 residues. The germline gives CDR1 SQVTM, CDR2 ANQGSEA. The CDR3 spells CSVERDRKQFF. As DNA, the CDR3 is TGCAGCGTTGAAAGGGACAGAAAGCAGTTCTTC.

This clonotype occurred many times. The chain links TRBV29-1 to TRBJ1-1, with D hard to call. Per germline, CDR1 SQVTM and CDR2 ANQGSEA. V shed 1 base and J shed 1 base, with 10 bases lying between them. The CDR3 has 14 residues. The chain's CDR3 is CSVEASVQNTEAFF. The CDR3 coding sequence is TGCAGCGTTGAAGCTTCAGTTCAGAACACTGAAGCTTTCTTT.

This clonotype was picked up a small number of times. V is TRBV6-2 or TRBV6-3 and J is TRBJ1-1; no definite D call. The CDR3 length is 14 residues. The V gene's germline CDR1 is MNHEY and CDR2 SVGEGT. V shed 7 bases and J shed 0 bases, with 12 bases lying between them. The CDR3 sequence is CASTLDGVNTEAFF. The CDR3 nucleotides are TGTGCCAGCACCCTGGACGGGGTGAACACTGAAGCTTTCTTT.

This clonotype was detected ten times or more. The rearrangement links TRBV7-2 to TRBJ2-2; D is undetermined. The CDR3 is 11 residues long. Deletions cut 6 bases from V and 7 bases from J, with 6 bases between. Per the germline V gene, CDR1 is SGHTA and CDR2 is FQGNSA. This CDR3 reads CASSQGGELFF. CDR3 bases: TGTGCCAGCAGTCAAGGCGGGGAGCTGTTTTTT.

This clonotype has a handful of counts. This chain links TRBV7-2 with TRBJ2-7, with D perhaps matching TRBD1 or TRBD2 (5 bases each). This CDR3 has 13 residues. The V and J ends lost 5 bases and 3 bases respectively, with 11 bases between them. Germline CDR1 reads SGHTA; CDR2 reads FQGNSA. CDR3 nucleotide sequence: TGTGCCAGCAGCCCGGGACGGGGCTACGAGCAGTACTTC. It is translated as CASSPGRGYEQYF.

This clonotype showed up many times. The J gene is TRBJ1-2, the V gene TRBV6-6; 9 bases are shared with TRBD1. CDR3 length equals 17 residues. The junction had 11 bases not matched to a gene; V was cut back by 5 bases and J by 1 base. CDR1 is MNHNY, CDR2 SVGAGI, per germline (reference sequence). CDR3 DNA sequence: TGTGCCAGCAGTCATCCGGGACAGGGTTCGAATAACTATGGCTACACCTTC. Its translation: CASSHPGQGSNNYGYTF.

This rearrangement joins TRBV20-1 to TRBJ1-2, with a tentative D call TRBD1 (6 bases). The V end was cut by 4 bases, the J end by 4 bases, with 16 bases between. Germline CDR1 is DFQATT and CDR2 is SNEGSKA (reference sequence). This CDR3 region has 14 residues. In DNA, the CDR3 is TGCAGTGCTACTCAACAGGGAAGTTTCTATGGCTACACCTTC. Encoded protein: CSATQQGSFYGYTF.

This clonotype was seen at least ten times. The chain combines TRBV7-9 with TRBJ1-6; D is unclear. Germline CDR1 reads SEHNR; CDR2 reads FQNEAQ (reference sequence). V lost 6 bases, J lost 7 bases, and 10 bases lay in between. This CDR3 spans 13 amino acids. The CDR3 region is CASSTEANSPLHF. CDR3 coding DNA: TGTGCCAGCAGTACAGAAGCCAATTCACCCCTCCACTTT.

The genes are TRBV21-1 and TRBJ1-6; the DNA was not compared with TRBD1, the D call given in the table. TRBV21-1 is shown as a pseudogene. The CDR3 extends over 16 amino acids. CDR3 in amino acids: CASSKEVRAYNSPLHF. Written as DNA, the CDR3 is TGTGCCAGCAGCAAAGAAGTCAGGGCCTATAATTCACCCCTCCACTTT.

CDR3 sequence: CASSLANRSGETQYF. DNA for the CDR3: TGCGCCAGCAGTCTAGCCAACCGGTCTGGTGAGACCCAGTACTTC. This chain connects TRBV23-1 to TRBJ2-5, with unresolved D. TRBV23-1 is an open reading frame whose function is uncertain. V gave up 4 bases and J gave up 5 bases, with 17 bases separating them. The CDR3 loop spans 15 amino acids.

The table lists this clonotype with many counts. Possible read error: a much larger clone is one base away. The rearrangement joins TRBV6-6 to TRBJ2-3; TRBD2 matches 12 bases. The CDR3 contains 15 residues. Germline V gene sequence: CDR1 MNHNY, CDR2 SVGAGI (reference sequence). Losses at the gene ends were 4 bases for V and 4 bases for J; bases not matched to a gene: 3. The CDR3 DNA reads TGTGCCAGCAGTTTGGCTAGCGGGGGGGCAGATACGCAGTATTTT. Its protein product is CASSLASGGADTQYF.